These T cell receptor beta chains were read from a single sample in a study of blood T cell repertoires in COVID-19. Generated by immunoSEQ multiplex PCR, the TCRdb table keeps only in-frame clones and is missing some. The sample comprises about 180,000 clones, about nine tenths of which are singletons, and 4% to 5% rests with the top ten. The sample consisted of peripheral blood. The source of these receptors is a woman aged 25 to 39 with acute or convalescent COVID-19. The CDR3 runs from the conserved cysteine through the conserved F or W. Where a row states a size, it is once, few, many or the class of an expanded clone; other rows omit it.

size | V | CDR3
- | TRBV15 | CATSREGLELHNEQFF
many | TRBV7-6 | CASSLVLAGGTNTGELFF
- | TRBV21-1 | CASRGGTIQYF
- | TRBV5-5 | CASSPGRGWSEQYF
- | TRBV5-4 | CASSLASDTQYF
few | TRBV5-4 | CASSPTGSTDTQYF
- | TRBV28 | CASHQRRNYNEQFF
- | TRBV11-2 | CASSLVGSGADTQYF
- | TRBV2 | CASQGRSYEQYF
- | TRBV20-1 | CSAPTSGRANF
- | TRBV11-3 | CASSLMGGANYGYTF
- | TRBV18 | CASSPPAGDSNEQFF
- | TRBV2 | CASSQDRDGYTF
- | TRBV7-8 | CASGQGADYGYTF
few | TRBV2 | CASGGTSGSQDTQYF